Reported below is one TCR beta chain. Its antigen remains unidentified. A much bigger clone sits one base away, suggesting this may be a read error. Semi-nested PCR with Nested Universal Primer A followed constant-region reverse priming of full-length variable regions. TCRdb reprocessed the 5' RACE reads with MiXCR, giving one entry per CDR3 protein. The table has roughly 55,000 distinct CDR3 sequences, around 25% seen once. Purified naive CD4+ T cells were depleted of CD25+ Tregs. Study results and limitations: Whole repertoires were not studied in the larger cohort, only one V-J beta rearrangement.

Trimming left V 0 bases short and J 2 bases short, with 9 bases between. The germline V gene encodes CDR1 SGDLS and CDR2 YYNGEE. The CDR3 has 15 amino acids. This sequence was found in a female donor with breast cancer. The V gene is TRBV9, the J gene TRBJ1-5; the D is unclear. The specimen was tumor-infiltrating naive CD4+ T cells sorted from the breast tumor. Subset given: naive CD4+ T cells, CD4+CD45RA+CD25-. The CDR3, as DNA: TGTGCCAGCAGCGTAGGGTGGGAACGCAATCAGCCCCAGCATTTT. The encoded protein is CASSVGWERNQPQHF. Full variable domain (missing parts from reference TRBV9 and TRBJ1-5): DSGVTQTPKHLITATGQRVTLRCSPRSGDLSVYWYQQSLDQGLQFLIQYYNGEERAKGNILERFSAQQFPDLHSELNLSSLELGDSALYFCASSVGWERNQPQHFGDGTRLSIL.